These T cell receptor beta chains were read from a single sample in a study of cytomegalovirus exposure and HLA in healthy donors. Assay: immunoSEQ multiplex PCR; the TCRdb copy retains only in-frame clones and omits some. This sample has over 150,000 clones, with 70% to 90% found just once. Material for sequencing was PBMCs. All receptors derive from a girl between 5 and 17 years old in good health and CMV-seropositive. CDR3s include the opening cysteine and the closing phenylalanine or tryptophan.

CASSARGAPGGNQPQHF	TRBV6-1	TRBJ1-5
CASSLDIALGYTF	TRBV7-9	TRBJ1-2
CAWRYSLRDTEAFF	TRBV30	TRBJ1-1
CASSTEGANYGYTF	TRBV18	TRBJ1-2
CASSISTVTSTDTQYF	TRBV27	TRBJ2-3
CASSVSGGNRHEQYF	TRBV7-7	TRBJ2-7
CASSLRTGLNHEQYF	TRBV27	TRBJ2-7
CASSRQGLGNTIYF	TRBV7-8	TRBJ1-3
CASSGTGHHNEQFF	TRBV11-3	TRBJ2-1
CASSTISGGSSYEQYF	TRBV28	TRBJ2-7
CASSPPNYREGTEAFF	TRBV18	TRBJ1-1
CASGLAGGINEQYF	TRBV19	TRBJ2-7
CASEVTGVREKLFF	TRBV7-3	TRBJ1-4
CASSGLQRGGEEQYF	TRBV25-1	TRBJ2-7
CASSARDRGSMNTEAFF	TRBV6-1	TRBJ1-1
CASSLSGLTGGAKFFYGYTF	TRBV27	TRBJ1-2
CASSRTLRIVNEKLFF	TRBV5-1	TRBJ1-4
CASSRDRGGYGYTF	TRBV7-2	TRBJ1-2
CASSVDRSTETQYF	TRBV9	TRBJ2-5
CASSIDAQGSYGYTF	TRBV19	TRBJ1-2
CASSTTVNNTEAFF	TRBV6-5	TRBJ1-1
CASSFGLGQGGQEHTF	TRBV7-9	TRBJ1-2
CASSRDRVSEQYF	TRBV2	TRBJ2-7
CASSTTSGWLGYTF	TRBV28	TRBJ1-2
CASRRSPSYEQYF	TRBV6-5	TRBJ2-7
CALTQENTEAFF	TRBV7-9	TRBJ1-1
CASSPGGRQPQHF	TRBV6-1	TRBJ1-5
CASSLTGPLHF	TRBV5-1	TRBJ1-6